These 23 T cell receptor beta chains share one sample of origin, sequenced in a study of patients and donors after allogeneic stem cell transplantation. Each CDR3 protein gets one entry after TCRdb re-called the RT-PCR reads with MiXCR. Of some 200,000 distinct CDR3 sequences listed, less than 45% were seen once; the top ten hold about 33%. Sequencing was performed on blood, either unsorted or a sorted T cell fraction (not recorded which). Every receptor here comes from a human donor who was either an allogeneic HSCT recipient or a stem cell or donor lymphocyte infusion donor (not recorded which). It is not recorded whose cells these are; they may come from a transplant donor.

Ten or more counts support this clonotype. The chain uses TRBV12-3 or TRBV12-4 and TRBJ1-1; D call uncertain. V was trimmed by 2 bases and J by 0 bases, leaving 4 bases between them. The CDR3 totals 13 residues. The CDR3 sequence is CASSLRVNTEAFF. CDR3 DNA sequence: TGTGCCAGCAGTTTACGGGTGAACACTGAAGCTTTCTTT.

The chain employs TRBV20-1 and TRBJ2-7; TRBD2 matches at 13 bases. The CDR3 contains 18 residues. Per germline, CDR1 DFQATT and CDR2 SNEGSKA (reference sequence). The trim removed 3 bases at V and 6 bases at J, leaving 17 bases unmatched. CDR3 bases: TGCAGTGCTAGTAGATTGGAACAGATGGGACTAGCGGGATTCGAGCAGTACTTC. It is translated as CSASRLEQMGLAGFEQYF.

J is TRBJ2-3 and V is TRBV7-8; D gene uncertain. The DNA matches TRBJ1-5 better at its end, which makes the J call doubtful. The CDR3 is made up of 13 amino acids. Germline loops: CDR1 SGHVS, CDR2 FQNEAQ. CDR3 nucleotide sequence: TGTGCCAGCAGTAGCGATTTGAGAGATACGCAGCATTTT. Amino acid sequence: CASSSDLRDTQHF.

This chain connects TRBV4-3 to TRBJ2-7; TRBD2 matches 8 bases. The V gene end was trimmed by 3 bases and the J gene end by 2 bases; junction bases not matched to a gene: 12. Germline V gene sequence: CDR1 LGHNA, CDR2 YSLEER. The CDR3 is made up of 17 amino acids. The CDR3 sequence is CASSHDWGTSGTYEQYF. DNA for the CDR3: TGCGCCAGCAGCCACGATTGGGGTACTAGCGGAACCTACGAGCAGTACTTC.

The rearrangement joins TRBV7-9 to TRBJ1-1; weak D call: TRBD1 (6 bases). Trimming left V 5 bases short and J 0 bases short, with 16 bases between. This CDR3 contains 16 residues. The germline V gene encodes CDR1 SEHNR and CDR2 FQNEAQ (reference sequence). CDR3 bases: TGTGCCAGCAGCACTAGTTTACAGGGCTTGAACACTGAAGCTTTCTTT. As protein: CASSTSLQGLNTEAFF.

V is TRBV20-1 and J is TRBJ2-1; D might be TRBD1 or TRBD2, each matching 5 bases. This CDR3 has 15 residues. V lost 6 bases and J 1 base, leaving 16 bases between the germline ends. CDR1 and CDR2 from the germline V gene are DFQATT and SNEGSKA (reference sequence). For the CDR3, the DNA is TGCAGTGCAACCGGGACCCCTGCGTCCTACAATGAGCAGTTCTTC. It encodes CSATGTPASYNEQFF.

Concerning this clonotype: A junction boundary mismatches the germline segment, possibly from a read error. The V and J genes are TRBV15 and TRBJ1-1; 8 positions match TRBD1. This CDR3 contains 13 residues. CDR1 LNHNV and CDR2 YYDKDF come from the germline V gene (reference sequence). The CDR3 region has the DNA TGTGCTACCAGGCCCACAGGGGGGGATGAAGCTTTCTTT. Protein sequence: CATRPTGGDEAFF.

The chain uses TRBV6-2 or TRBV6-3 and TRBJ2-1, with D possibly matching TRBD2 (6 bases). The CDR3 contains 15 residues. CDR1 is MNHEY, CDR2 SVGEGT, per germline. V was trimmed by 4 bases and J by 2 bases, leaving 12 bases between them. The CDR3 bases are TGTGCCAGCAGTTTTGAGGGAGGTCCCTACAATGAGCAGTTCTTC. It codes for CASSFEGGPYNEQFF.

This clonotype came up once. The chain has TRBV27 and TRBJ2-7, with D perhaps TRBD1 or TRBD2 (6 bases each). CDR1 MNHEY and CDR2 SMNVEV come from the germline V gene (reference sequence). The CDR3 is 14 amino acids. The V end was cut by 0 bases, the J end by 9 bases, with 15 bases between. DNA of the CDR3: TGTGCCAGCAGTTTATCGGGGGGCAGGGCACTGCAGTACTTC. Translation gives CASSLSGGRALQYF.

The chain is built from TRBV20-1 and TRBJ1-2; no clear D gene. There are 13 residues in the CDR3. V was trimmed by 3 bases and J by 2 bases, leaving 10 bases between them. Germline loops: CDR1 DFQATT, CDR2 SNEGSKA (reference sequence). The CDR3 is CSAREGRNYGYTF. In nucleotides, the CDR3 is TGCAGTGCTAGGGAGGGCAGAAACTATGGCTACACCTTC.

The chain has TRBV27 and TRBJ2-5; TRBD1 agrees at 8 bases. V shed 3 bases and J 6 bases; nucleotides not matched to a gene: 3. The CDR3 has 13 residues. The germline V gene has CDR1 MNHEY and CDR2 SMNVEV (reference sequence). DNA for the CDR3: TGTGCCAGCAGTTTCCAGGGGGCACAGACCCAGTACTTC. It is translated as CASSFQGAQTQYF.

The chain links TRBV4-3 to TRBJ2-1; 9 bases match TRBD2. Germline CDR1 and CDR2: LGHNA and YSLEER. The CDR3 extends over 16 amino acids. J lost 9 bases, V lost 4 bases, and 13 bases had no gene match. The CDR3 protein is CASSPYGVAGVGEQFF. CDR3 DNA: TGCGCCAGCAGCCCTTACGGGGTAGCGGGAGTTGGTGAGCAGTTCTTC.

The chain is built from TRBV15 and TRBJ2-5; 9 bases are a match to TRBD1. The CDR3 length is 14 residues. Germline values: CDR1 LNHNV, CDR2 YYDKDF (reference sequence). The J segment lost 3 bases and the V segment lost 5 bases, leaving 4 bases of the junction unmatched. The CDR3 is CATSGGTGKETQYF. CDR3 nucleotides: TGTGCCACCAGCGGCGGGACAGGGAAAGAGACCCAGTACTTC.

The rearrangement links TRBV5-6 to TRBJ1-2, with 9 nucleotides matching TRBD1. The CDR3 runs to 15 residues. Germline V gives CDR1 SGHDT, CDR2 YYEEEE. V was clipped by 1 base and J by 6 bases; unmatched bases: 7. The DNA of the CDR3 is TGTGCCAGCAGCTTGATGACCGGGACAGGGAATGGCTACACCTTC. It is translated as CASSLMTGTGNGYTF.

This clonotype has just a few counts. The V call is TRBV5-1, the J call TRBJ2-7, with D perhaps matching TRBD1 or TRBD2 (5 bases each). The CDR3 sequence is 15 residues long. Germline CDR1 is SGHRS and CDR2 is YFSETQ. The V end was cut by 0 bases, the J end by 3 bases, with 13 bases between. The CDR3 here is CASSLDPGASYEQYF. The CDR3 nucleotides are TGCGCCAGCAGCTTGGACCCCGGGGCTAGCTACGAGCAGTACTTC.

This clonotype came up once. The V gene is TRBV19, the J gene TRBJ2-7; 9 bases align to TRBD2. Germline trimming cut 2 bases from V and 1 base from J; bases unmatched to any gene: 6. This CDR3 has 16 residues. The germline CDR1 and CDR2 sequences are LNHDA and SQIVND (reference sequence). CDR3 bases: TGTGCCAGTAGTATAACGGCTAGCGGGGATTCCTACGAGCAGTACTTC. It codes for CASSITASGDSYEQYF.

The J gene is TRBJ2-7, the V gene TRBV7-6; D might be TRBD2 (5 bases). V lost 6 bases to trimming and J lost 6 bases, with 18 bases between them. Per the germline V gene, CDR1 is SGHVS and CDR2 is FNYEAQ. The CDR3 contains 14 residues. CDR3 sequence (DNA): TGTGCCAGCAGTCGTATGACCGGGGATGGCGAGCAGTACTTC. Protein: CASSRMTGDGEQYF.

The V gene is TRBV4-2, the J gene TRBJ2-1; 9 bases match TRBD2. Germline CDR1 LGHNA, CDR2 YNFKEQ. CDR3 length equals 19 residues. V was clipped by 4 bases and J by 0 bases; unmatched bases: 13. The CDR3 DNA reads TGTGCCAGCAGCCGTAAAGCGGGAGGCAGGCCCAGCTCCTACAATGAGCAGTTCTTC. This sequence encodes CASSRKAGGRPSSYNEQFF.

The chain carries TRBV20-1 and TRBJ1-6; a weak D match, TRBD1 (5 bases). The CDR3 totals 16 residues. The germline V and J ends were trimmed by 5 bases and 7 bases, with 21 bases remaining between them. The germline gives CDR1 DFQATT, CDR2 SNEGSKA (reference sequence). CDR3 coding DNA: TGCAGTGCTCTAGGGGCGACCCCGAAGGAAAATTCACCCCTCCACTTT. Its protein is CSALGATPKENSPLHF.

The chain joins TRBV12-3 or TRBV12-4 to TRBJ1-2; tentative D call: TRBD1 (6 bases). This CDR3 comprises 15 residues. Trimming removed 5 bases at V and 8 bases at J, with 21 bases between. The CDR3: CASSPIPDSPRGYTF. CDR3 bases: TGTGCCAGCAGTCCCATCCCGGACAGTCCCCGGGGCTACACCTTC.

The gene calls are TRBV9 and TRBJ1-2; D possibly corresponds to TRBD1 (6 bases). CDR1 SGDLS and CDR2 YYNGEE come from the germline V gene. Deletions cut 0 bases from V and 3 bases from J, with 12 bases between. The CDR3 sequence is 15 residues long. CDR3 protein: CASSVGDNGDYGYTF. CDR3 in DNA: TGTGCCAGCAGCGTAGGGGACAATGGCGACTATGGCTACACCTTC.

This clonotype has a handful of counts. The chain has TRBV3-1 and TRBJ1-1; the D gene is possibly TRBD1 (5 bases). This CDR3 is built from 14 residues. The V gene's germline CDR1 is LGHDT and CDR2 YNNKEL (reference sequence). V lost 1 base and J lost 6, with 12 bases in between. Here the CDR3 reads CASSQVLGGPEAFF. As DNA, the CDR3 is TGTGCCAGCAGCCAAGTACTTGGGGGTCCTGAAGCTTTCTTT.

This clonotype was seen a few times. This chain links TRBV20-1 with TRBJ2-7, with D tentatively TRBD1 or TRBD2 (5 bases each). The CDR3 is 15 amino acids. V lost 3 bases and J lost 2, with 17 bases in between. Germline values: CDR1 DFQATT, CDR2 SNEGSKA (reference sequence). The CDR3 nucleotides are TGCAGTGCTAGGCGGGTAGGGCAGGGACCCTACGAGCAGTACTTC. Translation gives CSARRVGQGPYEQYF.